One and the same sample provided the 4 T cell receptor beta chains below, sequenced in a study of cytomegalovirus exposure and HLA in healthy donors (TCRdb year 2017). Library prep was done by the immunoSEQ multiplex PCR assay. The multiplex PCR relied on a mix of 60 forward primers for TCR Vbeta segments and 13 reverse primers for TCR Jbeta segments. TCRdb holds this immuneACCESS table with in-frame rearrangements only. Some clones are missing; in checked studies, unresolved V genes explain under half, and the rest has no known cause. In all, the sample holds under 150,000 clones, and just under 80% of those were seen once. Jointly, the top ten make up over 1.5% of the sample. Sequenced: PBMCs. The receptors originated from a woman aged 40 to 50 in good health and CMV-seronegative.

This clone has only one observation. The rearrangement uses TRBV11-2 and TRBJ2-7; 10 bases fit TRBD1. CDR1 and CDR2 (germline): SGHAT, FQNNGV. The V gene end was trimmed by 0 bases and the J gene end by 4 bases; junction bases not matched to a gene: 3. CDR3 length: 15 amino acids. The CDR3 loop is CASSLEGQGFYEQYF. The CDR3 DNA follows: TGTGCCAGCAGCTTAGAGGGACAGGGGTTTTACGAGCAGTACTTC.

V is TRBV6-5 and J is TRBJ1-5; D not certain. The CDR3 runs to 13 residues. CDR1 MNHEY and CDR2 SVGAGI come from the germline V gene. The V gene lost 0 bases and the J gene lost 9 bases, with 9 bases spanning the gap. The CDR3 loop reads CASSYSTVAPQHF. CDR3 DNA: TGTGCCAGCAGTTACTCAACAGTGGCGCCCCAGCATTTT.

V gene TRBV18 combines with J gene TRBJ1-5; D perhaps matches TRBD1 (5 bases). Germline-derived CDR1 and CDR2 are KGHSH and LQKENI. V dropped 2 bases and J dropped 5 bases, with 22 bases sitting between them. This CDR3 comprises 18 residues. The CDR3 bases are TGTGCCAGCTCACCAAGGGGAAGAGGGAAAGGAGGGGATCAGCCCCAGCATTTT. Its protein is CASSPRGRGKGGDQPQHF.

This rearrangement joins TRBV28 to TRBJ2-5; TRBD1 agrees at 8 bases. The last part of the DNA fits TRBJ2-7 better; the J call may be wrong. The CDR3 has 17 residues. CDR1 is MDHEN and CDR2 is SYDVKM in the germline V gene. The CDR3 protein is CASKPGQGFIWHYEQYF. The CDR3 region has the DNA TGTGCCAGCAAGCCCGGACAGGGCTTTATCTGGCACTACGAGCAGTACTTC.